The present entry profiles one T cell receptor (beta chain) with its context. It has no known antigen specificity. One base away there is no much larger clone; base qualities are not given. The library was prepared using the immunoSEQ multiplex PCR assay. TCRdb mirrors the immuneACCESS table, restricted to in-frame sequences. Some clones are absent from its copies; in checked studies, under half trace to an unresolved V gene, and the reason for the others is unknown. The sample table records around 75,000 clones; around 92% of these occur just once. Nearly 6% of the sample rests with the top ten. Spanning cysteine to phenylalanine, the CDR3 consists of 16 amino acids. Only the CDR3 DNA is retained, 48 bases long and in frame from the first base. Based on the germline V gene, the CDR1 and CDR2 sequences are MNHNS and SASEGT. Trimmed from V: 4 bases; trimmed from J: 7 bases; junction bases lacking a gene match: 11.

The data derive from a study of control samples from healthy donors and cancer patients (dated by TCRdb to the early 2020s). The source material was blood. The chain was built from TRBV6-1 and TRBJ2-1, with 9 middle bases fitting TRBD2. The clonotype was recovered from a woman in her sixties in good health. The sequenced DNA is TGTGCCAGCAGTGGACCGACTAGCGGAAATAGGAATGAGCAGTTCTTC. Its coded protein is CASSGPTSGNRNEQFF.